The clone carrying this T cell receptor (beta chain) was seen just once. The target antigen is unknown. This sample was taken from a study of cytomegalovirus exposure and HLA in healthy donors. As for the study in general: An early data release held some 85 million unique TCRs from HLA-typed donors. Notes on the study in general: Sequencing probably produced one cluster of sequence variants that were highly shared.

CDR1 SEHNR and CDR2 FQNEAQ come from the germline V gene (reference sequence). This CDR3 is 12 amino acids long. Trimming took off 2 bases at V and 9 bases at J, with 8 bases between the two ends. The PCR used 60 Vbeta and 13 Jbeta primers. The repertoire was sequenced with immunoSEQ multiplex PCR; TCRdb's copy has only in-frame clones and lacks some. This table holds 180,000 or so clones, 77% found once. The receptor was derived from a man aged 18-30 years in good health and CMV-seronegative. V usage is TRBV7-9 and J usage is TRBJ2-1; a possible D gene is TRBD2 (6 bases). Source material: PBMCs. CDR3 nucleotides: TGTGCCAGCAGCTTACTAGCGTTTGAGCAGTTCTTC. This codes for CASSLLAFEQFF.